The rows below give T cell receptor beta chains drawn from one sample of a study of blood T cell repertoires in COVID-19. The assay was immunoSEQ multiplex PCR, and TCRdb's table has in-frame clones only and misses some. The sample shows about 200,000 clones, 70% to 90% of them seen only once. The source material was peripheral blood. The receptors come from a middle-aged man with COVID-19, enrolled during active disease. The CDR3 runs from the conserved cysteine through the conserved F or W.

>TRBV19|15
CASSIVAYSYNEQFF
>TRBV28|14
CASSLAGVKEKLFF
>TRBV7-6|16
CASSFRGAGEAGELFF
>TRBV12-3/TRBV12-4|12
CASSLGHYGYTF
>TRBV3-1/TRBV3-2|13
CASSQLSPYEQYF
>TRBV4-3|20
CASSRSGTSGEGRAPDTQYF
>TRBV9|14
CASSVVPGTYEQYF
>TRBV6-5|15
CASKGQGASQGGYTF
>TRBV27|15
CASSLLRARDTEAFF
>TRBV12-5|15
CASGSTGWSYNEQFF
>TRBV18|14
CASSPTEAYNEQFF
>TRBV7-2|18
CASSLGGGGVYSNQPQHF
>TRBV4-3|14
CASSQDPGNSPLHF
>TRBV5-4|18
CASSLRLAGGRDGETQYF
>TRBV25-1|12
CASSESLYGYTF
>TRBV5-1|16
CASSLGGTGSADSYTF
>TRBV12-3/TRBV12-4|12
CASSYRGNEQFF
>TRBV5-5|16
CASSLSGTGVTGELFF
>TRBV20-1|16
CSASSLGAGNSYEQYF
>TRBV29-1|13
CSVRAGLNTEAFF
>TRBV14|16
CASSFVGGYSNQPQHF
>TRBV19|13
CASSNRINSPLHF
>TRBV24-1|13
CATQGSSGNTIYF
>TRBV9|16
CASSVGQGAYTGELFF
>TRBV7-9|15
CASSLTGGANEKLFF
>TRBV6-2/TRBV6-3|12
CASSRDSGNWYF
>TRBV19|13
CASSGTGSYGYTF
>TRBV6-1|16
CASSEAGQGLQETQYF
>TRBV5-1|15
CASSLELAAAYEQYF
>TRBV7-9|13
CASSWGLNNEQFF
>TRBV27|15
CASSLSPGSSQPQHF
>TRBV4-3|17
CASSHSKMGQGPYEQYF
>TRBV9|14
CASSVASGDYGYTF
>TRBV7-2|17
CASSTPSGRAPGGELFF
>TRBV20-1|10
CSASGEGTGF
>TRBV5-5|19
CASSSSPLAGVTSTGELFF